Below, 2 T cell receptor beta chains from the same sample are listed, as sequenced in a study of OX40 agonist ivuxolimab in advanced cancers. Method: immunoSEQ multiplex PCR; TCRdb's copy keeps in-frame clones and lacks some. The repertoire includes roughly 89,000 clones, more than 75% of them detected once, and about 0.3% sits in the top ten. The material sequenced was CD4+ or CD8+ T cells sorted from blood, taken in a trial of the OX40 agonist ivuxolimab. The receptors originated from an adult with an advanced solid tumor such as melanoma, head and neck, liver or kidney cancer.

The chain employs TRBV2 and TRBJ2-1; D may be TRBD2 (5 bases). The germline CDR1 and CDR2 sequences are SNHLY and FYNNEI. CDR3 length: 14 amino acids. Trimming left V 6 bases short and J 2 bases short, with 11 bases between. In nucleotides, the CDR3 is TGTGCCAGCAGAGGACTGACTCCCTACAATGAGCAGTTCTTC. Translated, it gives CASRGLTPYNEQFF. The complete variable domain, with remaining parts taken from reference TRBV2 and TRBJ2-1, reads EPEVTQTPSHQVTQMGQEVILRCVPISNHLYFYWYRQILGQKVEFLVSFYNNEISEKSEIFDDQFSVERPDGSNFTLKIRSTKLEDSAMYFCASRGLTPYNEQFFGPGTRLTVL.

About this clone: This sample also contains other DNA sequences that code for the same CDR3. The chain is built from TRBV5-1 and TRBJ2-7, with D uncertain. V was shortened by 4 bases and J by 3 bases, with 8 bases between the two germline ends. CDR1 is SGHRS, CDR2 YFSETQ, per germline. The CDR3 runs to 12 residues. Here the CDR3 reads CASSPDNYEQYF. In DNA form, the CDR3 reads TGCGCCAGCAGCCCCGACAACTACGAGCAGTACTTC. Supplemented by reference TRBV5-1 and TRBJ2-7, the full variable domain reads KAGVTQTPRYLIKTRGQQVTLSCSPISGHRSVSWYQQTPGQGLQFLFEYFSETQRNKGNFPGRFSGRQFSNSRSEMNVSTLELGDSALYLCASSPDNYEQYFGPGTRLTVT.